This T cell receptor beta chain was retrieved from a study of control samples from healthy donors and cancer patients. Here immunoSEQ multiplex PCR was the method, and the copy in TCRdb shows in-frame clones only, minus some. The table includes about 140,000 clones, 88% detected once. J was trimmed by 4 bases and V by 10 bases; bases with no gene match: 8. The CDR3 runs to 13 residues. Germline V lookup: CDR1 SGHTA, CDR2 FQGNSA. The clonotype originates from a man younger than 35 in good health. Sequences were obtained from blood. The rearrangement uses TRBV7-2 and TRBJ1-2; 8 bases agree with TRBD1. CDR3 sequence: CATSPGTGYGYTF. For the CDR3, the DNA is TGTGCCACCTCCCCTGGGACAGGCTATGGCTACACCTTC.